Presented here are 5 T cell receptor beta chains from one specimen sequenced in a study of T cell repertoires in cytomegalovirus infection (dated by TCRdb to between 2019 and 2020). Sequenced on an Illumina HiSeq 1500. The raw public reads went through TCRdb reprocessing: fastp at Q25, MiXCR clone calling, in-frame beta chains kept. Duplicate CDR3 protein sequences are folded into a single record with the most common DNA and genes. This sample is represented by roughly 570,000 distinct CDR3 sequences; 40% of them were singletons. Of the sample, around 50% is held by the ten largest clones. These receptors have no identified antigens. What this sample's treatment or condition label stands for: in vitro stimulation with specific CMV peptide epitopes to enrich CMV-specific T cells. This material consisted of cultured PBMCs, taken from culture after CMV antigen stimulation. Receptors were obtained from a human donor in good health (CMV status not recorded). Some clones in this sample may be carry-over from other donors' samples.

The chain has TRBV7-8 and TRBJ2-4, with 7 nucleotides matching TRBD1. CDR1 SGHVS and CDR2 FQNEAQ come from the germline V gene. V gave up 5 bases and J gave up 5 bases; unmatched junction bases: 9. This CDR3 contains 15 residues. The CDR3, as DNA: TGTGCCAGCAGCAAATACTTCACAGGGGAAAACATTCAGTACTTC. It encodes CASSKYFTGENIQYF.

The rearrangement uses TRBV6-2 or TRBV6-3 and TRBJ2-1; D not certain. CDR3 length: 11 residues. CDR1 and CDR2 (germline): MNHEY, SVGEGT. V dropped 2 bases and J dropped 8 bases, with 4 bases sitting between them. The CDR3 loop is CASSYAHEQFF. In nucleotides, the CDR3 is TGTGCCAGCAGTTACGCCCATGAGCAGTTCTTC.

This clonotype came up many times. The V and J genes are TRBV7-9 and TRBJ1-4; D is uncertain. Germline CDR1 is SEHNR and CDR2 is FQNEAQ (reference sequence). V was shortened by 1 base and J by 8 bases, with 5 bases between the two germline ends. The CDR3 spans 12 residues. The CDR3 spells CASSLVMEKLFF. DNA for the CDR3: TGTGCCAGCAGCTTAGTGATGGAAAAACTGTTTTTT.

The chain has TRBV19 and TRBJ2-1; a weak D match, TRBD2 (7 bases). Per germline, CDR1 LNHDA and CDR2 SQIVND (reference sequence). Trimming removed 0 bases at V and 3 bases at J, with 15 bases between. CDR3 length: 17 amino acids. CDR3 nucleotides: TGTGCCAGTAGTATAGACCTGGGGGCTAGCGGCTACAATGAGCAGTTCTTC. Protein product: CASSIDLGASGYNEQFF.

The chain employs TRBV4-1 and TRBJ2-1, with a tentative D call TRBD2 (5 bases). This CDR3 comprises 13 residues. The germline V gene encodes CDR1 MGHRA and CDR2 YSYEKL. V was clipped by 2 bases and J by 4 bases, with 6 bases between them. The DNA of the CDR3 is TGCGCCAGCAGCCAAAGCGGATACAATGAGCAGTTCTTC. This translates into CASSQSGYNEQFF.